The 8 T cell receptor beta chains below all came from one sample that was sequenced in a study of blood T cell repertoires in COVID-19. Here immunoSEQ multiplex PCR was the method, and the copy in TCRdb shows in-frame clones only, minus some. The table shows around 240,000 clones, with 86% occurring only once. Source material: peripheral blood. Receptors were obtained from a woman in her 30s who had recovered from COVID-19.

This clone was seen a few times. This chain uses TRBV11-2 with TRBJ2-1, with TRBD2 matching over 12 bases. This CDR3 comprises 15 residues. V was clipped by 6 bases and J by 10 bases; unmatched bases: 10. Germline V gene data show CDR1 as SGHAT and CDR2 as FQNNGV. The CDR3 DNA reads TGTGCCAGCAGTCCGCTAGCGGGGGGGTCAGGAGAGCAGTTCTTC. It codes for CASSPLAGGSGEQFF.

The CDR3 coding sequence is TGTGCCAGCAGTGACAGGGGATACGAGCAGTACTTC. It codes for CASSDRGYEQYF. The chain links TRBV12-3 or TRBV12-4 to TRBJ2-7; 8 bases match TRBD1. V lost 5 bases to trimming and J lost 4 bases; unmatched junction nucleotides: 1. The CDR3 loop spans 12 amino acids.

This chain joins TRBV7-9 and TRBJ2-7; tentative D call: TRBD1 (7 bases). The CDR3 is 13 residues long. The germline V and J ends were trimmed by 1 base and 6 bases, with 10 bases remaining between them. Germline assignment: CDR1 SEHNR and CDR2 FQNEAQ (reference sequence). CDR3 coding DNA: TGTGCCAGCAGCTTAGGACAGGGAGGCGAGCAGTACTTC. Translated: CASSLGQGGEQYF.

V and J are TRBV5-1 and TRBJ2-1; D perhaps matches TRBD2 (7 bases). Germline V gives CDR1 SGHRS, CDR2 YFSETQ. The CDR3 spans 15 residues. V was trimmed by 4 bases and J by 5 bases, leaving 16 bases between them. This CDR3 reads CASSLGRGANNEQFF. CDR3 nucleotides: TGCGCCAGCAGCCTGGGACGGGGGGCGAACAATGAGCAGTTCTTC.

The chain employs TRBV19 and TRBJ2-4; 9 bases align to TRBD1. Trimming removed 1 base from V and 1 base from J; junction bases left unmatched: 11. The germline gives CDR1 LNHDA, CDR2 SQIVND (reference sequence). The CDR3 has 19 residues. The CDR3 sequence: CASSIGPQGALVAKNIQYF. The CDR3 DNA reads TGTGCCAGTAGTATAGGACCACAGGGGGCGTTGGTCGCCAAAAACATTCAGTACTTC.

The CDR3, as DNA: TGTGCCAGTAGTACGTCTGCAGGGTACACTGAAGCTTTCTTT. Protein product: CASSTSAGYTEAFF. The chain couples TRBV19 to TRBJ1-1; D may be TRBD1 (5 bases). CDR1 is LNHDA and CDR2 is SQIVND in the germline V gene (reference sequence). CDR3 length: 14 amino acids. Deletions cut 4 bases from V and 3 bases from J, with 12 bases between. The whole variable domain, remainder taken from reference TRBV19 and TRBJ1-1, is DGGITQSPKYLFRKEGQNVTLSCEQNLNHDAMYWYRQDPGQGLRLIYYSQIVNDFQKGDIAEGYSVSREKKESFPLTVTSAQKNPTAFYLCASSTSAGYTEAFFGQGTRLTVV.

This clone was detected only a few times. The chain uses TRBV4-1 and TRBJ1-2, with TRBD1 as a possible D gene (5 bases). Germline loops: CDR1 MGHRA, CDR2 YSYEKL. The V end lost 1 base, the J end lost 8 bases, and 20 bases lay between the germline ends. This CDR3 region has 16 residues. Here the CDR3 reads CASSQVGRVKILGYTF. CDR3 DNA sequence: TGCGCCAGCAGCCAAGTGGGCAGGGTTAAGATATTAGGCTACACCTTC.

The chain joins TRBV6-4 to TRBJ2-1, with a tentative D call TRBD2 (5 bases). Trimming removed 3 bases from V and 9 bases from J, with 15 bases in between. Germline-derived CDR1 and CDR2 are MRHNA and SNTAGT. This CDR3 comprises 14 residues. The CDR3 region is CASSDSSSSTEQFF. The DNA for the CDR3 is TGTGCCAGCAGTGATTCCTCTTCTAGCACTGAGCAGTTCTTC.